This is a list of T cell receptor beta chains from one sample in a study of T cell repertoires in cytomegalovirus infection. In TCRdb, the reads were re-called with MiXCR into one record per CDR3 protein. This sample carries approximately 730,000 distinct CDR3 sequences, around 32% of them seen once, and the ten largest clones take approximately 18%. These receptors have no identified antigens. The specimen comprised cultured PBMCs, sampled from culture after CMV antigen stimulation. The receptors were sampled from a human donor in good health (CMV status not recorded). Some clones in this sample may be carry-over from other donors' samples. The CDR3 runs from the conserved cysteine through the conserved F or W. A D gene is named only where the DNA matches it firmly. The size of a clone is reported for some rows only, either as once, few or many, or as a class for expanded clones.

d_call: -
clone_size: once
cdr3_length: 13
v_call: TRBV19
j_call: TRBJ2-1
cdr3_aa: CASWGRTYNEQFF
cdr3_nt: TGTGCCAGTTGGGGGAGGACCTACAATGAGCAGTTCTTC

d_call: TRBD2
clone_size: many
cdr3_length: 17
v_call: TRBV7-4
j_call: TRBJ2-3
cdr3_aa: CASSSSGKALSTDTQYF
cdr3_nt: TGTGCCAGCAGCTCTAGCGGGAAAGCCCTGTCAACAGATACGCAGTATTTT

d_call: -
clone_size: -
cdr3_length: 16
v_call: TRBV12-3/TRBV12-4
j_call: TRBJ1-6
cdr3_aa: CASSLMGGGYNSPLHF
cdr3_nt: TGTGCCAGCAGTCTTATGGGGGGCGGCTATAATTCACCCCTCCACTTT

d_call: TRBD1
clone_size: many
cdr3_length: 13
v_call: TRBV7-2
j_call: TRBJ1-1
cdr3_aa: CASSLEQGTEAFF
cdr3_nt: TGTGCCAGCAGCTTAGAACAGGGGACTGAAGCTTTCTTT

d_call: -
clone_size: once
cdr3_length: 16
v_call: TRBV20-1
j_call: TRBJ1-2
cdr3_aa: CSARGPNSQDRYGYTF
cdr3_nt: TGCAGTGCTAGGGGCCCAAACTCTCAAGACCGATATGGCTACACCTTC

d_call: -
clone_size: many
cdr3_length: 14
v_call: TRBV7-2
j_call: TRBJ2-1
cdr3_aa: CASSVGGTDNEQFF
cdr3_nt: TGTGCCAGCAGCGTGGGGGGGACAGACAATGAGCAGTTCTTC

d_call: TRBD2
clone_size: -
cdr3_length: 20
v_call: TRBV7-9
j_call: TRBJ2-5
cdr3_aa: CASSQTGLAGAVPARETQYF
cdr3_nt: TGTGCCAGCAGCCAAACCGGACTAGCGGGGGCTGTACCCGCCAGGGAGACCCAGTACTTC

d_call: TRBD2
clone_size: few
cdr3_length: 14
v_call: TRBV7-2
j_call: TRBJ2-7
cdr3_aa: CASSPQSGEYEQYF
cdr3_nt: TGTGCCAGCAGCCCCCAAAGCGGGGAATACGAGCAGTACTTC

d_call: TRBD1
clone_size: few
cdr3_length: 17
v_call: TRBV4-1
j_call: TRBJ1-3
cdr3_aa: CASSQWRQGIIGNTIYF
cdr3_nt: TGCGCCAGCAGTCAATGGAGACAGGGGATCATTGGAAACACCATATATTTT

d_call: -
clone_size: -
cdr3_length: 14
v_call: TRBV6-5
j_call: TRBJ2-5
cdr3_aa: CASSYSSPSETQYF
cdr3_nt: TGTGCCAGCAGTTACTCGAGTCCATCGGAGACCCAGTACTTC

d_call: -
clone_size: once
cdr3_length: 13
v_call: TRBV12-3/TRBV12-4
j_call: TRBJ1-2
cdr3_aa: CASSPSTVYGYTF
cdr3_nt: TGTGCCAGCAGCCCCTCGACAGTCTATGGCTACACCTTC

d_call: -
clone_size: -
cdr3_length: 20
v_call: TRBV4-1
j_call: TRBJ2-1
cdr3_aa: CASSQKETRMRGGSDNEQFF
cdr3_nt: TGCGCCAGCAGCCAAAAGGAGACTAGGATGCGAGGGGGCTCGGACAATGAGCAGTTCTTC

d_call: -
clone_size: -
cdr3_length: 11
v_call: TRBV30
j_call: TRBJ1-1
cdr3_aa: CAWSRNTEAFF
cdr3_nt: TGTGCCTGGAGCCGGAACACTGAAGCTTTCTTT

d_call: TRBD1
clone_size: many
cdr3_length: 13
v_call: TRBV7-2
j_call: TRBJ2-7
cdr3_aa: CASSWGQGYEQYF
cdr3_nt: TGTGCCAGCAGCTGGGGACAGGGCTACGAGCAGTACTTC

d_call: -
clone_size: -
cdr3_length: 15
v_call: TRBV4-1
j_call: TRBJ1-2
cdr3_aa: CASSQHHLVAYGYTF
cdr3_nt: TGCGCCAGCAGCCAGCATCACCTTGTGGCCTATGGCTACACCTTC